These 24 T cell receptor beta chains came from one sample sequenced in a study of cytomegalovirus exposure and HLA in healthy donors. A multiplex PCR was run with 60 Vbeta primers and 13 Jbeta primers. Only in-frame clones appear in the TCRdb table, and some are missing; sequencing was by immunoSEQ multiplex PCR. The data hold about 130,000 clones, with approximately 80% observed a single time. Sequencing was performed on PBMCs. These receptors all stem from a young woman in good health and CMV-seropositive.

The chain is built from TRBV6-5 and TRBJ2-7; TRBD1 aligns across 7 bases. J was trimmed by 1 base and V by 6 bases; bases with no gene match: 3. CDR1 MNHEY and CDR2 SVGAGI come from the germline V gene. CDR3 length: 13 residues. CDR3 sequence: CASRNRGSYEQYF. CDR3 bases: TGTGCCAGCAGAAACAGGGGATCCTACGAGCAGTACTTC.

This chain joins TRBV27 and TRBJ2-3; D remains unclear. Germline CDR1 MNHEY, CDR2 SMNVEV (reference sequence). V lost 5 bases and J lost 0, with 3 bases in between. The CDR3 consists of 12 residues. CDR3 nucleotides: TGTGCCAGCAGTCCAAGCACAGATACGCAGTATTTT. Its protein product is CASSPSTDTQYF.

This clone has just a few counts. The chain has TRBV7-9 and TRBJ1-2, with 9 bases aligning to TRBD1. V lost 6 bases and J lost 1; bases outside the gene matches: 3. CDR1 SEHNR and CDR2 FQNEAQ come from the germline V gene (reference sequence). The CDR3 is 14 residues long. The CDR3 sequence: CASRGQGYNYGYTF. Here the CDR3 DNA reads TGTGCCAGCAGAGGACAGGGGTATAACTATGGCTACACCTTC.

Written as DNA, the CDR3 is TGTGCCAGCAGTGAAATGGGACAGGGGAACACTGAAGCTTTCTTT. This translates into CASSEMGQGNTEAFF. The J gene is TRBJ1-1, the V gene TRBV2; 9 nucleotides line up with TRBD1. This CDR3 spans 15 amino acids. The J segment lost 1 base and the V segment lost 2 bases, leaving 2 bases of the junction unmatched. The germline CDR1 and CDR2 sequences are SNHLY and FYNNEI.

The chain links TRBV5-6 to TRBJ2-2, with 13 bases identical to TRBD2. Germline V gene lookup returns CDR1 SGHDT and CDR2 YYEEEE. The CDR3 loop spans 15 amino acids. Germline trimming cut 4 bases from V and 7 bases from J; bases unmatched to any gene: 4. This CDR3 is CASSGLAGVIGELFF. In DNA, the CDR3 is TGTGCCAGCAGCGGACTAGCGGGGGTGATCGGGGAGCTGTTTTTT.

This clone was observed once. The rearrangement joins TRBV27 to TRBJ2-3, with 12 bases lining up with TRBD2. CDR1 and CDR2 (germline): MNHEY, SMNVEV (reference sequence). This CDR3 is built from 17 residues. The J segment lost 2 bases and the V segment lost 3 bases, leaving 6 bases of the junction unmatched. The CDR3 DNA reads as TGTGCCAGCAGTTTCCTAGCGGGGGGGCTTCACACAGATACGCAGTATTTT. It translates to CASSFLAGGLHTDTQYF.

The chain is built from TRBV21-1 and TRBJ1-3. TRBV21-1 is termed a pseudogene. The CDR3 is 19 amino acids. In nucleotides, the CDR3 is TGTGCCAGCATCTCTCTAGGTCCGACCTTTACCCCTGGCGGAAACACCATATATTTT. It specifies CASISLGPTFTPGGNTIYF.

This clone was observed once. This chain connects TRBV5-4 to TRBJ1-2; D might be TRBD1 (5 bases). The CDR3 runs 13 residues. The V end lost 2 bases, the J end lost 6 bases, and 11 bases lay between the germline ends. The germline gives CDR1 SGHNT, CDR2 YYREEE (reference sequence). DNA for the CDR3: TGTGCCAGCAGCTTAGGCCCAGGGAATGGCTACACCTTC. Translated: CASSLGPGNGYTF.

CDR3 DNA: TGCGCCAGCAGCCAACTGACTAGCGGGGGGTCCTCCTACGAGCAGTACTTC. Translated, it gives CASSQLTSGGSSYEQYF. The V and J genes are TRBV4-1 and TRBJ2-7; 13 bases agree with TRBD2. J gave up 0 bases and V 2 bases, and 4 bases lay outside the gene matches. The CDR3 is 17 amino acids. Germline V gene sequence: CDR1 MGHRA, CDR2 YSYEKL.

This chain links TRBV7-2 with TRBJ2-5, with TRBD2 matching 8 bases. The CDR3 extends over 13 amino acids. CDR1 is SGHTA and CDR2 is FQGNSA in the germline V gene. Germline trimming cut 6 bases from V and 3 bases from J; bases unmatched to any gene: 3. The CDR3, as DNA: TGTGCCAGCAGTTTGGGACTAGAAGAGACCCAGTACTTC. Translating it yields CASSLGLEETQYF. The full variable domain, in which reference TRBV7-2 and TRBJ2-5 provide the parts outside the CDR3, is GAGVSQSPSNKVTEKGKDVELRCDPISGHTALYWYRQSLGQGLEFLIYFQGNSAPDKSGLPSDRFSAERTGGSVSTLTIQRTQQEDSAVYLCASSLGLEETQYFGPGTRLLVL.

The chain joins TRBV5-1 to TRBJ2-1, with 13 bases aligning to TRBD2. Germline CDR1 SGHRS, CDR2 YFSETQ. The V and J ends lost 5 bases and 7 bases, in that order; junction bases with no gene match: 3. CDR3 size: 14 residues. Here the CDR3 DNA reads TGCGCCAGCAGGACTAGCGGGGGGAGGAATGAGCAGTTCTTC. Its protein product is CASRTSGGRNEQFF.

The CDR3 region has the DNA TGCGCCAGCAGCTACGACAGGGAGGAGACCCAGTACTTC. Its protein is CASSYDREETQYF. The chain carries TRBV5-1 and TRBJ2-5; 7 positions agree with TRBD1. With 3 bases clipped from V and 5 bases from J, the junction kept 4 bases outside the gene matches. The germline V gene encodes CDR1 SGHRS and CDR2 YFSETQ. There are 13 residues in the CDR3.

This chain joins TRBV2 and TRBJ1-2, with 9 bases fitting TRBD1. Germline V gene lookup returns CDR1 SNHLY and CDR2 FYNNEI. The CDR3 consists of 14 residues. V was clipped by 6 bases and J by 1 base; unmatched bases: 3. The CDR3 nucleotides read TGTGCCAGCAGGAGACAGGGGGATAACTATGGCTACACCTTC. Protein sequence: CASRRQGDNYGYTF.

V and J are TRBV27 and TRBJ1-6, with D tentatively TRBD1 (6 bases). There are 14 residues in the CDR3. CDR1 MNHEY and CDR2 SMNVEV come from the germline V gene (reference sequence). With 3 bases removed from V and 8 bases from J, the gap between germline ends came to 11 bases. The CDR3 region has the DNA TGTGCCAGCAGTTTTGGGGGGGCTGATTCACCCCTCCACTTT. Translation gives CASSFGGADSPLHF.

The gene calls are TRBV7-8 and TRBJ2-1; 9 bases line up with TRBD1. Germline lookup yields CDR1 SGHVS and CDR2 FQNEAQ. Losses at the gene ends were 5 bases for V and 12 bases for J; bases not matched to a gene: 11. CDR3 size: 14 residues. The CDR3 protein is CASSPRTGEQRQFF. The CDR3 DNA follows: TGTGCCAGCAGCCCACGGACAGGGGAACAGCGGCAGTTCTTC.

V usage is TRBV30 and J usage is TRBJ2-5; no clear D. V was pared by 0 bases and J by 2 bases, with 10 bases between. Germline CDR1 reads GTSNPN; CDR2 reads SVGIG (reference sequence). The CDR3 has 14 residues. The CDR3 coding sequence is TGTGCCTGGAGTGTACGGTACTTGCAAGAGACCCAGTACTTC. Translating it yields CAWSVRYLQETQYF.

The chain is built from TRBV6-5 and TRBJ1-2; 8 nucleotides align to TRBD1. CDR1 and CDR2 (germline): MNHEY, SVGAGI. V shed 5 bases and J 6 bases; nucleotides not matched to a gene: 5. The CDR3 has 13 amino acids. CDR3 in DNA: TGTGCCAGCAGTCCGAGACAGGGGCATGGCTACACCTTC. It yields the protein CASSPRQGHGYTF.

This clone was found a few times. The chain joins TRBV6-6 to TRBJ1-5; TRBD1 might be the D (5 bases). The CDR3 has 15 amino acids. V was clipped by 7 bases and J by 0 bases, with 13 bases between them. Germline CDR1 and CDR2: MNHNY and SVGAGI (reference sequence). The CDR3 sequence is CASTQGGYSNQPQHF. Here the CDR3 DNA reads TGTGCCAGCACCCAGGGTGGTTATAGCAATCAGCCCCAGCATTTT.

This rearrangement joins TRBV6-1 to TRBJ2-5; 10 bases fit TRBD2. Germline assignment: CDR1 MNHNS and CDR2 SASEGT. This CDR3 comprises 15 residues. V was clipped by 5 bases and J by 5 bases; unmatched bases: 8. The DNA of the CDR3 is TGTGCCAGCAGTCGGAGCGGGGGGGCCGGGGAGACCCAGTACTTC. Protein product: CASSRSGGAGETQYF.

The rearrangement links TRBV6-6 to TRBJ2-5; perhaps TRBD1 as D (5 bases). Trimming removed 7 bases from V and 2 bases from J, with 14 bases in between. Germline CDR1 reads MNHNY; CDR2 reads SVGAGI (reference sequence). The CDR3 consists of 14 residues. CDR3 nucleotide sequence: TGTGCCAGCAACCAGGGTACTCGTCAAGAGACCCAGTACTTC. It is translated as CASNQGTRQETQYF.

A word on this clone: Other DNA sequences in this specimen translate into the identical CDR3. This chain joins TRBV12-1 and TRBJ1-4; the table assigns TRBD1, which was not confirmed against the DNA. TRBV12-1 is a listed pseudogene. The CDR3 length is 17 residues. The CDR3 DNA follows: TGTGCCAGCAGCCTTATTCAGGGGGAGGAAACTAATGAGAAACTGTTTTTT. This sequence encodes CASSLIQGEETNEKLFF.

This clone was recorded only once. This sequence joins TRBV27 and TRBJ2-7; D may be TRBD1 (5 bases). Germline V gene lookup returns CDR1 MNHEY and CDR2 SMNVEV (reference sequence). The CDR3 sequence is 15 residues long. V lost 2 bases, J lost 3 bases, and 14 bases lay in between. The CDR3 reads CASSLIGSGNYEQYF. The DNA of the CDR3 is TGTGCCAGCAGTTTAATAGGTTCAGGGAACTACGAGCAGTACTTC.

V and J are TRBV5-1 and TRBJ2-3; 8 positions match TRBD1. CDR1 is SGHRS and CDR2 is YFSETQ in the germline V gene. This CDR3 contains 15 residues. V dropped 0 bases and J dropped 5; count of bases not matched to a gene: 5. The CDR3 is CASSLAGQAIDTQYF. CDR3 bases: TGCGCCAGCAGCTTGGCGGGACAGGCAATAGATACGCAGTATTTT.

The V call is TRBV25-1, the J call TRBJ2-7; perhaps TRBD1 as D (7 bases). The CDR3 covers 12 residues. Between the trimmed V and J ends, which lost 4 bases and 7 bases, there was a span of 11 bases. CDR1 and CDR2 from the germline V gene are MGHDK and SYGVNS. The CDR3 coding sequence is TGTGCCAGCAGTGGCAGGGGGAGGGAGCAGTACTTC. This translates into CASSGRGREQYF.